This TCR beta chain was sequenced during a study of metastatic and nonmetastatic thyroid tumors. Germline loops: CDR1 DFQATT, CDR2 SNEGSKA (reference sequence). The CDR3 loop spans 13 amino acids. V shed 5 bases and J shed 3 bases, with 14 bases lying between them. MiXCR was used by TCRdb to re-call the PCR reads. The data contain around 38,000 clones, around 28% of them singletons. All patients reached thyroid surgery having received no treatment beforehand. Sequencing used blood. V is TRBV20-1 and J is TRBJ2-7; no clear D. The clonotype comes from a male donor with papillary thyroid cancer or a benign thyroid nodule (not recorded which). Some clones in this sample may be carry-over from other donors' samples. CDR3 nucleotide sequence: TGCAGTGCTGAGGTGAGGCAGAACTACGAGCAGTACTTC. It encodes CSAEVRQNYEQYF.